The next 25 T cell receptor beta chains were all read from a single sample in a study of blood T cell repertoires in COVID-19. Using immunoSEQ multiplex PCR, the repertoire was profiled, and TCRdb retains in-frame clones only, with some absent. The sample records 210,000 or so clones, 75% to 85% being singletons. Sample: PBMCs or T cells enriched from blood (not recorded which). These receptors were obtained from a man aged 30-40 years with acute COVID-19.

The chain employs TRBV24-1 and TRBJ2-1; 7 bases map to TRBD2. Germline lookup yields CDR1 KGHDR and CDR2 SFDVKD. Trimming took 2 bases from V and 6 from J; bases not matched to a gene: 3. The CDR3 is 14 residues long. The CDR3 sequence: CATSDSASGNEQFF. CDR3 nucleotides: TGTGCCACCAGTGATTCGGCTAGCGGCAATGAGCAGTTCTTC.

This clone came up a few times. This CDR3 is also generated by other DNA sequences in the sample. V is TRBV14 and J is TRBJ1-6; D possibly corresponds to TRBD1 (6 bases). Trimming removed 2 bases from V and 8 bases from J, with 10 bases in between. The CDR3 runs to 14 residues. Per germline, CDR1 SGHDN and CDR2 FVKESK. The CDR3 here is CASSQNTGYSPLHF. The CDR3 DNA is TGTGCCAGCAGCCAAAATACAGGGTATTCACCCCTCCACTTT.

J is TRBJ1-1 and V is TRBV24-1; TRBD1 matches 8 bases. Per germline, CDR1 KGHDR and CDR2 SFDVKD. V was clipped by 7 bases and J by 0 bases; unmatched bases: 3. The CDR3 has 14 amino acids. The CDR3 nucleotides are TGTGCCACCAGGGTGACAGGGGTGAACACTGAAGCTTTCTTT. Residues: CATRVTGVNTEAFF.

CDR3 DNA: TGTGCCATCAGTGAGTTCGGTAACACAGATACGCAGTATTTT. It codes for CAISEFGNTDTQYF. V usage is TRBV10-3 and J usage is TRBJ2-3, with no clear D. Germline V gene data show CDR1 as ENHRY and CDR2 as SYGVKD. The CDR3 has 14 amino acids. Trimming took off 1 base at V and 2 bases at J, with 7 bases between the two ends.

This chain joins TRBV7-3 and TRBJ2-7, with a possible D match to TRBD2 (6 bases). Germline V gene data show CDR1 as SGHTA and CDR2 as FQGTGA. Trimming stripped 5 bases from V and 0 bases from J, with 14 bases between. The CDR3 has 15 residues. The CDR3 sequence is CASSAFPGSSYEQYF. CDR3 sequence (DNA): TGTGCCAGCAGCGCGTTCCCCGGGAGCTCCTACGAGCAGTACTTC.

This rearrangement joins TRBV5-1 to TRBJ2-5; TRBD2 agrees at 14 bases. V gave up 2 bases and J gave up 2 bases; unmatched junction bases: 5. The CDR3 is 17 amino acids. Germline values: CDR1 SGHRS, CDR2 YFSETQ. DNA for the CDR3: TGCGCCAGCAGCTTAGGACTAGCGGGGGGCGGACAAGAGACCCAGTACTTC. Protein: CASSLGLAGGGQETQYF. Filled out from reference TRBV5-1 and TRBJ2-5, the complete variable domain reads KAGVTQTPRYLIKTRGQQVTLSCSPISGHRSVSWYQQTPGQGLQFLFEYFSETQRNKGNFPGRFSGRQFSNSRSEMNVSTLELGDSALYLCASSLGLAGGGQETQYFGPGTRLLVL.

This clone occurred once. J is TRBJ2-5 and V is TRBV5-6, with TRBD2 identical over 12 bases. This CDR3 comprises 16 residues. Trimming took 3 bases from V and 1 from J; bases not matched to a gene: 4. Germline CDR1 and CDR2: SGHDT and YYEEEE. CDR3 loop: CASSSTSGGRQETQYF. As DNA, the CDR3 is TGTGCCAGCAGCTCAACTAGCGGGGGGCGCCAAGAGACCCAGTACTTC.

The genes are TRBV5-1 and TRBJ2-3; a weak D match, TRBD2 (5 bases). This CDR3 region has 14 residues. The germline gives CDR1 SGHRS, CDR2 YFSETQ. Between the trimmed V and J ends, which lost 3 bases and 4 bases, there was a span of 12 bases. Here the CDR3 DNA reads TGCGCCAGCAGCTGGAGGCAGCAGGCAGATACGCAGTATTTT. Translation: CASSWRQQADTQYF.

In this sample, this clone turned up a few times. The chain uses TRBV7-9 and TRBJ1-6, with 10 bases matching TRBD1. After removal of 5 bases from V and 3 bases from J, the junction contained 4 bases not matched to a gene. Germline-derived CDR1 and CDR2 are SEHNR and FQNEAQ (reference sequence). The CDR3 is made up of 16 amino acids. CDR3 nucleotide sequence: TGTGCCAGCAGCCCGCGGGACAGGGGCTATAATTCACCCCTCCACTTT. This sequence encodes CASSPRDRGYNSPLHF.

This chain links TRBV5-4 with TRBJ1-2; 9 nucleotides line up with TRBD1. Germline assignment: CDR1 SGHNT and CDR2 YYREEE (reference sequence). J lost 4 bases, V lost 9 bases, and 19 bases had no gene match. CDR3 size: 17 residues. CDR3 region: CATEESGTGTRGYGYTF. For the CDR3, the DNA is TGTGCCACCGAGGAATCCGGGACAGGGACGCGGGGCTATGGCTACACCTTC.

This chain uses TRBV19 with TRBJ1-1; no definite D call. Trimming removed 3 bases at V and 4 bases at J, with 9 bases between. CDR3 length: 13 amino acids. The germline gives CDR1 LNHDA, CDR2 SQIVND (reference sequence). The chain's CDR3 is CASSIGQSTEAFF. The DNA of the CDR3 is TGTGCCAGTAGTATTGGGCAGAGCACTGAAGCTTTCTTT.

This clone has only one observation. The gene calls are TRBV9 and TRBJ2-5; TRBD2 aligns across 15 bases. The CDR3 runs 18 residues. CDR1 is SGDLS, CDR2 YYNGEE, per germline. Trimming took 2 bases from V and 1 from J; bases not matched to a gene: 6. The CDR3 is CASSVGLAGGPGQETQYF. The CDR3 DNA is TGTGCCAGCAGCGTTGGACTAGCGGGGGGGCCGGGCCAAGAGACCCAGTACTTC.

This chain links TRBV6-5 with TRBJ1-1, with TRBD1 matching over 12 bases. The germline gives CDR1 MNHEY, CDR2 SVGAGI. Trimming cost V 6 bases and J 3 bases; bases outside gene matches: 5. CDR3 length: 15 amino acids. The CDR3 DNA is TGTGCCAGCAGCGGGACAGGGGGCGGGTACACTGAAGCTTTCTTT. This sequence encodes CASSGTGGGYTEAFF.

This rearrangement joins TRBV7-3 to TRBJ1-1; D is ambiguous. Germline CDR1 and CDR2: SGHTA and FQGTGA. This CDR3 contains 13 residues. The V end lost 6 bases, the J end lost 6 bases, and 14 bases lay between the germline ends. CDR3 loop: CASSSTVGAEAFF. The CDR3 DNA sequence: TGTGCCAGCAGTTCCACGGTCGGGGCTGAAGCTTTCTTT.

The rearrangement joins TRBV4-1 to TRBJ1-3; D not resolved. V was pared by 4 bases and J by 4 bases, with 14 bases between. This CDR3 is built from 15 residues. Germline CDR1 MGHRA, CDR2 YSYEKL. CDR3 region: CASSLDSRRGNTIYF. CDR3 coding DNA: TGCGCCAGCAGCCTGGACTCCCGGCGGGGAAACACCATATATTTT.

This clone occurred once. The chain recombines TRBV19 with TRBJ2-4; tentative D call: TRBD2 (6 bases). Trimming pared 5 bases from V and 0 bases from J, leaving 11 bases between. The germline gives CDR1 LNHDA, CDR2 SQIVND (reference sequence). This CDR3 is built from 15 residues. The CDR3 spells CASSSDYSAKNIQYF. The DNA for the CDR3 is TGTGCCAGTAGTTCGGACTACTCAGCCAAAAACATTCAGTACTTC.

This chain links TRBV6-5 with TRBJ2-1, with a possible D match to TRBD1 (6 bases). This CDR3 has 15 residues. Germline CDR1 is MNHEY and CDR2 is SVGAGI. V was cut by 5 bases and J by 10 bases, with 21 bases left in between. Here the CDR3 DNA reads TGTGCCAGCAGTCAAAGGGGCAGGGGAATAGGGGAGCAGTTCTTC. Protein: CASSQRGRGIGEQFF.

The rearrangement joins TRBV5-1 to TRBJ1-1, with TRBD1 matching 8 bases. This CDR3 has 16 residues. Germline loops: CDR1 SGHRS, CDR2 YFSETQ. The V gene end was trimmed by 0 bases and the J gene end by 5 bases; junction bases not matched to a gene: 9. CDR3 nucleotides: TGCGCCAGCAGCTTGGGGCGCAGGGGGCTGGGAACTGAAGCTTTCTTT. Its translation: CASSLGRRGLGTEAFF.

This chain joins TRBV4-1 and TRBJ1-3, with D unresolved. The V gene's germline CDR1 is MGHRA and CDR2 YSYEKL. V was clipped by 2 bases and J by 1 base, with 6 bases between them. The CDR3 runs to 14 residues. The CDR3, as DNA: TGCGCCAGCAGCCAATTCTTTTCTGGAAACACCATATATTTT. Translation gives CASSQFFSGNTIYF.

In its sample, this clone was seen once. The chain recombines TRBV6-1 with TRBJ1-1, with TRBD1 as a possible D gene (5 bases). Trimming took off 6 bases at V and 4 bases at J, with 9 bases between the two ends. CDR1 is MNHNS, CDR2 SASEGT, per germline. CDR3 length equals 12 residues. CDR3 region: CASSAGPTEAFF. DNA for the CDR3: TGTGCCAGCAGCGCGGGGCCCACTGAAGCTTTCTTT.

V gene TRBV19 combines with J gene TRBJ1-1; maybe TRBD1 (6 bases). This CDR3 spans 14 amino acids. From germline, CDR1 is LNHDA and CDR2 SQIVND (reference sequence). V was clipped by 4 bases and J by 3 bases, with 12 bases between them. The CDR3 DNA reads as TGTGCCAGTAGTAAGCGGGGGGCGGACACTGAAGCTTTCTTT. Amino acids: CASSKRGADTEAFF.

This chain links TRBV7-9 with TRBJ2-1; 9 nucleotides line up with TRBD1. The CDR3 totals 15 residues. V dropped 5 bases and J dropped 2; count of bases not matched to a gene: 4. Per the germline V gene, CDR1 is SEHNR and CDR2 is FQNEAQ (reference sequence). The CDR3 DNA follows: TGTGCCAGCAGCCGAGGACAGGGGACCTACAATGAGCAGTTCTTC. This translates into CASSRGQGTYNEQFF.

The rearrangement links TRBV5-5 to TRBJ1-6, with 8 bases lining up with TRBD1. The germline V gene has CDR1 SGHKS and CDR2 YYEKEE (reference sequence). The CDR3 runs to 17 residues. V trimming: 4 bases; J trimming: 1 base; junction bases outside the gene matches: 7. The chain's CDR3 is CASSRDRGGSYNSPLHF. The CDR3, as DNA: TGTGCCAGCAGCCGCGACAGGGGAGGGTCCTATAATTCACCCCTCCACTTT.

This chain connects TRBV28 to TRBJ1-2; 9 bases fit TRBD1. CDR1 and CDR2 (germline): MDHEN, SYDVKM. Losses at the gene ends were 5 bases for V and 9 bases for J; bases not matched to a gene: 10. The CDR3 consists of 14 residues. The CDR3 region is CASSRSGTGRRYTF. The DNA of the CDR3 is TGTGCCAGCAGTCGTTCGGGGACAGGGAGACGCTACACCTTC.

This clone has just one count. The CDR3 spells CASSQPGTGFTTNEKLFF. The CDR3 DNA follows: TGTGCCAGCAGTCAACCCGGGACAGGGTTTACAACTAATGAAAAACTGTTTTTT. The chain has TRBV7-6 and TRBJ1-4, with TRBD1 identical over 9 bases. V gave up 6 bases and J gave up 0 bases; unmatched junction bases: 11. The germline V gene encodes CDR1 SGHVS and CDR2 FNYEAQ. This CDR3 has 18 residues.